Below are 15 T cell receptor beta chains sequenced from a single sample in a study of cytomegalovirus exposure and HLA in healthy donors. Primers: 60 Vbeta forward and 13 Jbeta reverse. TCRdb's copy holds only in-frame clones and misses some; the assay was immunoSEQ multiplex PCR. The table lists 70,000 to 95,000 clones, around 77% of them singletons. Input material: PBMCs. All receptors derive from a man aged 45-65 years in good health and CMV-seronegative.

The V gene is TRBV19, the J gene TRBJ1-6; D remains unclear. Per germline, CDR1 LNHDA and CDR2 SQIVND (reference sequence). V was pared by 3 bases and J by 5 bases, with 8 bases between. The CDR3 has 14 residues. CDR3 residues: CASSIYPNNSPLHF. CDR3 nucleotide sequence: TGTGCCAGTAGTATCTACCCTAATAATTCACCCCTCCACTTT.

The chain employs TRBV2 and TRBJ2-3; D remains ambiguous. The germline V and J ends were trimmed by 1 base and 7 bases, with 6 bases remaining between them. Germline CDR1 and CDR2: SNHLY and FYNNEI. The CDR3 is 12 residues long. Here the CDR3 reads CASSEGPYTQYF. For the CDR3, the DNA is TGTGCCAGCAGTGAAGGGCCATATACGCAGTATTTT.

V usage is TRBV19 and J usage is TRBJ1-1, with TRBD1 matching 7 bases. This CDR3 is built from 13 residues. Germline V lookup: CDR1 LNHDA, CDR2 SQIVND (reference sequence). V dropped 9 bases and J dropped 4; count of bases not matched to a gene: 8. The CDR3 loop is CASQRGLGTEAFF. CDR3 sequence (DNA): TGTGCCAGCCAAAGGGGGCTGGGCACTGAAGCTTTCTTT.

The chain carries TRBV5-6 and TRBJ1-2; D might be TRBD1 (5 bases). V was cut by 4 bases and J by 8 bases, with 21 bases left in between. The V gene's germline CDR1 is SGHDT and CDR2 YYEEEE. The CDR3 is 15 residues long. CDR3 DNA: TGTGCCAGCAGCGACCCGATTGCGGGGCGCGGAGGCTACACCTTC. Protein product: CASSDPIAGRGGYTF.

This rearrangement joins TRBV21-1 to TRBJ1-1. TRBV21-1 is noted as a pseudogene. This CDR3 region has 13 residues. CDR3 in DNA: TGTGCCAGCAGCGCGCGGGGGAGTTTTCAAGCTTTCTTT. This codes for CASSARGSFQAFF.

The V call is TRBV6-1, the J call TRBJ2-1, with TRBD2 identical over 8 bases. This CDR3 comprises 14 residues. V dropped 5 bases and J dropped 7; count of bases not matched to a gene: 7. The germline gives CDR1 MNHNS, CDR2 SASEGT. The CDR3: CASSFGGGRNEQFF. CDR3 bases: TGTGCCAGCAGTTTCGGGGGGGGAAGGAATGAGCAGTTCTTC.

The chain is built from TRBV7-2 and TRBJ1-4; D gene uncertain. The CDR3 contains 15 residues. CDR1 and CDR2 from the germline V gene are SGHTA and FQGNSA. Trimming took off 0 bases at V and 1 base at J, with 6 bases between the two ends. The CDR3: CASSLAGLTNEKLFF. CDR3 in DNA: TGTGCCAGCAGCTTAGCTGGGCTAACTAATGAAAAACTGTTTTTT.

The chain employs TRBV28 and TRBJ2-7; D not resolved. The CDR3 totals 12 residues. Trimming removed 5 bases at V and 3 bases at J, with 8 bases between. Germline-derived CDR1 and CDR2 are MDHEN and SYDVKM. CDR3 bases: TGTGCCAGCAGTCGCGGCGTCTACGAGCAGTACTTC. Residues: CASSRGVYEQYF.

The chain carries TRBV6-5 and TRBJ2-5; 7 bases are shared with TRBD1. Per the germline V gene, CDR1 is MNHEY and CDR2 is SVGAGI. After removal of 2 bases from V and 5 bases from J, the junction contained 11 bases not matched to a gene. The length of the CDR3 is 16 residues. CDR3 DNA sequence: TGTGCCAGCAGTTACGACCGCAGGGGGTCAAGTGAGACCCAGTACTTC. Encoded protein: CASSYDRRGSSETQYF.

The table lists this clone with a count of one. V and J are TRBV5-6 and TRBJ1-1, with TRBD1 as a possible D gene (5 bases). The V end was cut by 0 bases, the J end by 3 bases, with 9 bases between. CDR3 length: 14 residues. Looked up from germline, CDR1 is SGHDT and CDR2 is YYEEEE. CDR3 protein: CASSLDRFYTEAFF. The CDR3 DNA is TGTGCCAGCAGCTTGGACAGGTTCTACACTGAAGCTTTCTTT.

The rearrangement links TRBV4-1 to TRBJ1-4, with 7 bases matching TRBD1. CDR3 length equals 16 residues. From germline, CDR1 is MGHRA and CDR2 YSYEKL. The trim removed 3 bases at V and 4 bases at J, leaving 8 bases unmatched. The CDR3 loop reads CASSHPGTDLNEKLFF. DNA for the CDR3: TGCGCCAGCAGCCATCCAGGGACAGACCTTAATGAAAAACTGTTTTTT.

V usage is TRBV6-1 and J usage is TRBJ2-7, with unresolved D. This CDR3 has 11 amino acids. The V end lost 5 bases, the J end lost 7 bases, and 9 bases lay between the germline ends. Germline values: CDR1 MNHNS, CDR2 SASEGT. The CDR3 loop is CASSPQLEQYF. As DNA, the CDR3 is TGTGCCAGCAGTCCTCAGTTGGAGCAGTACTTC.

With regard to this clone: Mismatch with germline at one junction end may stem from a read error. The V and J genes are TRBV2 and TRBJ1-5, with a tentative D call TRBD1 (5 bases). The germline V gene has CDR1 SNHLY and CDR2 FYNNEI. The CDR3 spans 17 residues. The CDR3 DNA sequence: TGTGCCAGCAGTGTGTATGCGGGGGGGTCAGGCAATCGGCCCCAGCATTTT. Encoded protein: CASSVYAGGSGNRPQHF.

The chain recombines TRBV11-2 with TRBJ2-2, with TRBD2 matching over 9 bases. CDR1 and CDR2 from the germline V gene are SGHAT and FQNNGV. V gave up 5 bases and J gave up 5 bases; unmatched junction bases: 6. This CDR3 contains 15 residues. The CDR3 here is CASSPWRGGTGELFF. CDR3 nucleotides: TGTGCCAGCAGCCCGTGGCGGGGGGGTACCGGGGAGCTGTTTTTT.

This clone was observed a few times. The CDR3 sequence is CASSKGGELPNIQYF. DNA for the CDR3: TGTGCCAGCAGCAAAGGGGGCGAACTTCCAAACATTCAGTACTTC. The chain links TRBV21-1 to TRBJ2-4; TRBD1 is the table's D call, not checked against the DNA. TRBV21-1 represents a pseudogene. There are 15 residues in the CDR3.